Sequencing of this T cell receptor (beta chain) was carried out in a study of shared clonotypes between healthy human individuals. Assay used: immunoSEQ multiplex PCR; TCRdb lists only in-frame clones, some missing. The table records about 1.5 million clones, approximately 98% of them present only once. Trimming took off 5 bases at V and 6 bases at J, with 26 bases between the two ends. CDR1 is SGHAT and CDR2 is FQNNGV in the germline V gene. CDR3 length: 18 residues. V is TRBV11-2 and J is TRBJ2-1; D is perhaps TRBD2 (7 bases). This receptor was taken from a man aged 25 to 40 in good health. Material: naive CD4+ T cells sorted from blood. Subset given: CD45RA+ positively selected. The CDR3 loop is CASSPGVGEGPLTNEQFF. In DNA, the CDR3 is TGTGCCAGCAGCCCAGGGGTCGGGGAGGGCCCACTCACCAATGAGCAGTTCTTC.